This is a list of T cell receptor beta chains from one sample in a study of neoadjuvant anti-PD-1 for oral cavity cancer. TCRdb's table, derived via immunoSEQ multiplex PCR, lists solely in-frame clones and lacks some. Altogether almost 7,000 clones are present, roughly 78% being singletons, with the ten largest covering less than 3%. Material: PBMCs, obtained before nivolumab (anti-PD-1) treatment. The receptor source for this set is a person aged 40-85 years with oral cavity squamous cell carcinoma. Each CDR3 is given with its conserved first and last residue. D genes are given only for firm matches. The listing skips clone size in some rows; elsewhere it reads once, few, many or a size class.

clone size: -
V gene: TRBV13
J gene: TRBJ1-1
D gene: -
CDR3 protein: CASSLEKDTEAFF
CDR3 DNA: TGTGCCAGCAGCTTAGAGAAGGACACTGAAGCTTTCTTT

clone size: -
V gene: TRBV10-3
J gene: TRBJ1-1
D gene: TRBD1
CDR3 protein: CAISGTGSGTEAFF
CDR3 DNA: TGTGCCATCAGTGGGACAGGGTCGGGCACTGAAGCTTTCTTT

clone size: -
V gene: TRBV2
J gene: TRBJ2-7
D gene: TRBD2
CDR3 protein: CASRLGVVAGNEQYF
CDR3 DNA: TGTGCCAGCAGGCTGGGAGTAGTAGCGGGCAACGAGCAGTACTTC

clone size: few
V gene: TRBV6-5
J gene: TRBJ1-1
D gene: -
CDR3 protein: CASSSGGSWTEAFF
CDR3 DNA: TGTGCCAGCAGTTCCGGGGGATCATGGACTGAAGCTTTCTTT

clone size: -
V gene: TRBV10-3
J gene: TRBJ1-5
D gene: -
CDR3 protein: CAIRGDTDPQHF
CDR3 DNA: TGTGCCATCAGGGGGGACACTGATCCCCAGCATTTT

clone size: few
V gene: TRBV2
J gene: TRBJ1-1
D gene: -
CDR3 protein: CASRGRPGSEAFF
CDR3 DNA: TGTGCCAGTAGAGGAAGGCCAGGGTCTGAAGCTTTCTTT

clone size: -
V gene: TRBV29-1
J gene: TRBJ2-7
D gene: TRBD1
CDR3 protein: CSEGDRVIYEQYF
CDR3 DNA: TGCAGCGAGGGGGACAGGGTGATCTACGAGCAGTACTTC

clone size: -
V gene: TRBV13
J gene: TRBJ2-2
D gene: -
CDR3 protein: CASSSHGDTGELFF
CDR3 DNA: TGTGCCAGCAGCTCCCACGGGGACACCGGGGAGCTGTTTTTT

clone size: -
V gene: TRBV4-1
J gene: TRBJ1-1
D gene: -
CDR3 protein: CASSQDPGLNVGAFF
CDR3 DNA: TGCGCCAGCAGCCAAGATCCCGGCCTTAACGTCGGGGCTTTCTTT

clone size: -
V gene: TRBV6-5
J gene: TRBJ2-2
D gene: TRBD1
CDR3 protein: CASRRQGRTGELFF
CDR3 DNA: TGTGCCAGCAGAAGACAGGGGAGGACCGGGGAGCTGTTTTTT

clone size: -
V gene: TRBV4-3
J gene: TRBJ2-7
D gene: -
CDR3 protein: CASSPEHDRTREQYF
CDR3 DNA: TGCGCCAGCAGCCCAGAGCACGACAGAACCCGGGAGCAGTACTTC

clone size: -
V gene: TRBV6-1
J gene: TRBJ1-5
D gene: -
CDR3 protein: CASSEVATAHQPQHF
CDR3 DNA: TGTGCCAGCAGTGAAGTGGCGACAGCACATCAGCCCCAGCATTTT

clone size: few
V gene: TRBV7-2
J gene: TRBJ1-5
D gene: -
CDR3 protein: CASSLEGLPNQPQHF
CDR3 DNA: TGTGCCAGCAGCTTAGAAGGCCTTCCTAATCAGCCCCAGCATTTT

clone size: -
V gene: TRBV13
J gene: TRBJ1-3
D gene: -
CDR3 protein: CASSLGTNGNTIYF
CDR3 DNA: TGTGCCAGCAGCTTAGGGACAAATGGAAACACCATATATTTT

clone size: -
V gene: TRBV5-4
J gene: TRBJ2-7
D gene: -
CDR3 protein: CASSLPTGSYEQYF
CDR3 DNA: TGTGCCAGCAGCCTTCCCACGGGTTCCTACGAGCAGTACTTC

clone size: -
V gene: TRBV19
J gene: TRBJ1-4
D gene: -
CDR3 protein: CASSTSRLEKLFF
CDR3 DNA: TGTGCCAGTAGTACTTCCCGGCTGGAAAAACTGTTTTTT

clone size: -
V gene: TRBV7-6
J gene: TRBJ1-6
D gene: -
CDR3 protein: CASSPLTRPESPVHF
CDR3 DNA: TGTGCCAGCAGCCCGTTGACAAGACCAGAGTCACCGGTCCACTTT

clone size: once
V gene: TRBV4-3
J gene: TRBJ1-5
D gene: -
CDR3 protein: CASSQVAQNYQPQHF
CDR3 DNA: TGCGCCAGCAGCCAAGTGGCACAGAACTATCAGCCCCAGCATTTT

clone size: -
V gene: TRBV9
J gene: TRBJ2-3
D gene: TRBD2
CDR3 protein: CASSVSGLVSTDTQYF
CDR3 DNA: TGTGCCAGCAGCGTATCGGGACTAGTGAGCACAGATACGCAGTATTTT

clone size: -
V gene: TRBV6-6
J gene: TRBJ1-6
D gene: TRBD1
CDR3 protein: CASSRDRGSSPLHF
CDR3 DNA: TGTGCCAGCAGCCGGGACAGGGGGAGTTCACCCCTCCACTTT

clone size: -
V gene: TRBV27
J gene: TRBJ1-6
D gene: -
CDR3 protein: CASSLFQTGGGKRSSPLHF
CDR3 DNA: TGTGCCAGCAGTTTATTTCAAACAGGCGGGGGGAAGAGGAGTTCACCCCTCCACTTT

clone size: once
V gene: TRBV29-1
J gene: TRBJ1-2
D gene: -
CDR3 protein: CSVVVVGGPRGGYTF
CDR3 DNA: TGCAGCGTTGTGGTTGTCGGGGGCCCTCGGGGTGGCTACACCTTC

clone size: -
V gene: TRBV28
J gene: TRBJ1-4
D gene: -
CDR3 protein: CASSFPGRGTNEKLFF
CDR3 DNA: TGTGCCAGCAGTTTTCCCGGGCGGGGAACTAATGAAAAACTGTTTTTT

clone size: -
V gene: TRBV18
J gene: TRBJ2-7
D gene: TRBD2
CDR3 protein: CASSPLGTSGVSEQYF
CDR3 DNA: TGTGCCAGCTCACCACTTGGGACTAGCGGCGTCTCCGAGCAGTACTTC

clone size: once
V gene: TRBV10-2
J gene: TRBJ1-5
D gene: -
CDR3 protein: CASKPGNNQPQHF
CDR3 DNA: TGCGCCAGCAAGCCTGGGAACAATCAGCCCCAGCATTTT

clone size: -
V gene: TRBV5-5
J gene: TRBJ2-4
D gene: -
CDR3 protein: CASTPRENIQYF
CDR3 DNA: TGTGCCAGCACCCCCCGGGAAAACATTCAGTACTTC

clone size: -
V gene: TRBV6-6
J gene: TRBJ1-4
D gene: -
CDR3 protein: CASIPTRGPNEKLFF
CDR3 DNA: TGTGCCAGCATTCCAACCAGGGGTCCTAATGAAAAACTGTTTTTT

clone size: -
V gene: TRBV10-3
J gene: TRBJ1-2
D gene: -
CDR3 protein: CAISDGSNYGYTF
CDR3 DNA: TGTGCCATCAGTGACGGATCTAACTATGGCTACACCTTC

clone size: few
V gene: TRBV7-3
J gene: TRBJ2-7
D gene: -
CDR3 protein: CASSSGVWARPYEQYF
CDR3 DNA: TGTGCCAGCAGCTCCGGAGTTTGGGCTAGGCCCTACGAGCAGTACTTC

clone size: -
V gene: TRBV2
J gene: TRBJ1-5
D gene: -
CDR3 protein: CASSMTVPGNQPQHF
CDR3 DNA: TGTGCCAGCAGTATGACAGTCCCTGGCAATCAGCCCCAGCATTTT

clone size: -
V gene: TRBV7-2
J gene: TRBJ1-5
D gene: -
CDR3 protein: CASSANPGLNSNQPQHF
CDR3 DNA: TGTGCCAGCAGCGCTAACCCGGGACTAAATAGCAATCAGCCCCAGCATTTT

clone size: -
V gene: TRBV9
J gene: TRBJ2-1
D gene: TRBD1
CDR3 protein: CASSVNAGTEYNEQFF
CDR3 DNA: TGTGCCAGCAGCGTCAATGCCGGGACAGAGTACAATGAGCAGTTCTTC

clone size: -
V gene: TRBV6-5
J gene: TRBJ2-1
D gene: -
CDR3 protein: CASRLVGGGYNEQFF
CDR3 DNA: TGTGCCAGCAGACTGGTGGGGGGTGGTTACAATGAGCAGTTCTTC

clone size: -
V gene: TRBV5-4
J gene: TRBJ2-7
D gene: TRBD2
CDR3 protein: CASSESGGAGGYEQYF
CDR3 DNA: TGTGCCAGCAGCGAATCCGGGGGGGCCGGTGGGTACGAGCAGTACTTC

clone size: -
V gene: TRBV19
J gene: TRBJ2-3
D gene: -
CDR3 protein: CASSSGFGDTQYF
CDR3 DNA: TGTGCCAGTAGTTCCGGATTCGGGGATACGCAGTATTTT

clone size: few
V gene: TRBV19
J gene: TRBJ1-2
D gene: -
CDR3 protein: CATENYGYTF
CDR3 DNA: TGTGCCACGGAAAACTATGGCTACACCTTC

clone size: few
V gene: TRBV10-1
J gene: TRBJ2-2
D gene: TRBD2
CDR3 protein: CASSLTSGGDSGELFF
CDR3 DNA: TGCGCCAGCAGTCTGACTAGCGGGGGTGATTCCGGGGAGCTGTTTTTT

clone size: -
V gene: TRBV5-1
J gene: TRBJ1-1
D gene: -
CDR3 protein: CASSQSYGRWIEAFF
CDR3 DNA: TGCGCCAGCAGCCAGTCCTATGGACGATGGATTGAAGCTTTCTTT

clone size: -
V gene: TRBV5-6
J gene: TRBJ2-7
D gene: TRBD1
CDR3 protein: CASVRTGSSYEQYF
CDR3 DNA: TGTGCCAGCGTAAGGACAGGGAGCTCCTACGAGCAGTACTTC

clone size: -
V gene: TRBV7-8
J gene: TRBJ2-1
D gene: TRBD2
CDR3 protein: CASSKVVPSGGNEQFF
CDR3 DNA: TGTGCCAGCAGCAAAGTGGTCCCTAGCGGTGGGAATGAGCAGTTCTTC

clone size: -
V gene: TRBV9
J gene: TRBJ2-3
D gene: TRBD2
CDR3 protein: CASSFSTGGGAADTQYF
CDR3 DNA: TGTGCCAGCAGCTTTTCCACGGGCGGGGGGGCCGCAGATACGCAGTATTTT

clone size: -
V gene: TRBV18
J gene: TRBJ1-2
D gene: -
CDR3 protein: CASSPEKDYGYTF
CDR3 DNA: TGTGCCAGCTCACCAGAAAAGGACTATGGCTACACCTTC

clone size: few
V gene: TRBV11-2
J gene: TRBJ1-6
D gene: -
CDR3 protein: CASTPGVGSPLHF
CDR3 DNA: TGTGCCAGCACCCCAGGGGTTGGATCACCCCTCCACTTT

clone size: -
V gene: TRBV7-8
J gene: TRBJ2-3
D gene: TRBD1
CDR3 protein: CASEDQGVVSGQADTQYF
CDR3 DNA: TGTGCCAGCGAGGACCAGGGGGTGGTGTCAGGGCAGGCAGATACGCAGTATTTT

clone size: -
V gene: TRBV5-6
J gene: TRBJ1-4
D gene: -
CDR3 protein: CASSIRDLEKLFF
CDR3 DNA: TGTGCCAGCAGCATCCGGGACCTTGAAAAACTGTTTTTT

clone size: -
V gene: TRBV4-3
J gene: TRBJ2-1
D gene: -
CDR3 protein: CASSQDGVRYNEQFF
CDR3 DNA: TGCGCCAGCAGCCAAGATGGTGTCAGGTACAATGAGCAGTTCTTC

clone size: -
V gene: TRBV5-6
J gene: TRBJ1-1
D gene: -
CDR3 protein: CASSSTMNTEAFF
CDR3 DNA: TGTGCCAGCAGCTCTACAATGAACACTGAAGCTTTCTTT

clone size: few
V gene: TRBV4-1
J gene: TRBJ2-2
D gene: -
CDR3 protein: CASSTKRASGEYGELFF
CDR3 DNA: TGCGCCAGCAGCACTAAGAGGGCGTCAGGCGAATACGGGGAGCTGTTTTTT

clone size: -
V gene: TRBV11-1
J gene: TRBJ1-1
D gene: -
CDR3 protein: CASSLGGGPTMNTEAFF
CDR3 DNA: TGTGCCAGCAGCTTAGGCGGAGGGCCAACCATGAACACTGAAGCTTTCTTT

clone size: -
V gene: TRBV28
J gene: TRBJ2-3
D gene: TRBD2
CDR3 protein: CASTAGENPTTDTQYF
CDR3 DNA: TGTGCCAGCACGGCGGGGGAGAATCCCACTACTGATACGCAGTATTTT

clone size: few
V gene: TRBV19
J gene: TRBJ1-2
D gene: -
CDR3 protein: CASSPPTGFVYGYTF
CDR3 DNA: TGTGCCAGTAGTCCACCGACAGGCTTCGTATACGGCTACACCTTC

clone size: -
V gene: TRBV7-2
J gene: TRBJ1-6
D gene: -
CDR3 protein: CASSLLGDSGNSPLHF
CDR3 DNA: TGTGCCAGCAGCTTACTGGGGGATTCGGGCAATTCACCCCTCCACTTT

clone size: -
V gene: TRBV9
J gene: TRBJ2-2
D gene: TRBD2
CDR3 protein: CASSASGGNTGELFF
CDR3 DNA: TGTGCCAGCAGCGCGAGCGGGGGAAACACCGGGGAGCTGTTTTTT

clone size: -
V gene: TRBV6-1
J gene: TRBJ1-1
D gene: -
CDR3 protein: CASSEAVEAFF
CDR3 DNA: TGTGCCAGCAGTGAAGCGGTAGAAGCTTTCTTT

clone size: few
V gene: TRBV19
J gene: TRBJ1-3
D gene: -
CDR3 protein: CASSPRTGSGNTIYF
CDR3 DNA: TGTGCCAGTAGTCCAAGGACGGGCTCTGGAAACACCATATATTTT

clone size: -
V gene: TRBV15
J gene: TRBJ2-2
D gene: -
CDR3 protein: CATSPRVAGELFF
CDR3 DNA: TGTGCCACCAGCCCGAGGGTAGCCGGGGAGCTGTTTTTT

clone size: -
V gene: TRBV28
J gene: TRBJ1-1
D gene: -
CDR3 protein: CASSLFPINTEAFF
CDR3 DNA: TGTGCCAGCAGTTTATTCCCCATAAACACTGAAGCTTTCTTT

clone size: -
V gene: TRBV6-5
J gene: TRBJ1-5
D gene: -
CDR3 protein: CASSRSSNQPQHF
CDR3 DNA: TGTGCCAGCAGTCGTTCGAGCAATCAGCCCCAGCATTTT

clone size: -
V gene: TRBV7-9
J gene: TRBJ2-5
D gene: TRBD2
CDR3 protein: CASSLREGRVEETQYF
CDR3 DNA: TGTGCCAGCAGCTTACGGGAGGGGAGGGTAGAAGAGACCCAGTACTTC